This T cell receptor beta chain was recorded in a study of brain T cells in children with intractable seizures. Study results and caveats: HCMV serostatus was not known, and viral specificity came from CDR3 similarity only. Absence of clones before surgery may stem from lower sequencing depth.

Remarks on this clone: Its antigen is not known.

The CDR3 is 16 amino acids. Profiling relied on immunoSEQ multiplex PCR, and the TCRdb table lists in-frame clones only, not all of them. The sample has 300,000 to 400,000 clones, approximately 93% seen once. Time point: blood from clinic visit 5 months post-surgery; TSC patient then seizure free. Surgery cases with the highest brain T cell transcript signatures were chosen for sequencing. The material was peripheral blood, obtained less than 6 months after surgery. The V and J genes are TRBV7-5 and TRBJ2-5. TRBV7-5 is shown as a pseudogene. The TCR originated in a boy younger than two with tuberous sclerosis and intractable seizures. In nucleotides, the CDR3 is TGTGCCAGAAGCTTCGACGGGGGCCAGTTTAATGAGACCCAGTACTTC. It is translated as CARSFDGGQFNETQYF.